This TCR beta chain was obtained from a study of shared clonotypes between healthy human individuals. Study results and limitations: The study sampled only blood, and tissue repertoires likely differ. For sorted subsets, rarefaction showed incomplete sequencing despite large depth.

Worth noting for this clone: What it binds is unknown.

Profiled with immunoSEQ multiplex PCR; TCRdb holds only in-frame clones, not every one. The data hold some 2,500,000 clones, with roughly 90% observed a single time. The CDR3 totals 17 residues. Germline V gives CDR1 KGHSH, CDR2 LQKENI. Trimming cost V 1 base and J 7 bases, with 20 bases left between them. Sequencing was performed on naive CD4+ T cells from PBMCs. Subset of the sample: CD45RA+ positively selected. The chain has TRBV18 and TRBJ2-1, with D possibly being TRBD2 (8 bases). This sequence originates from a man between 18 and 29 years old in good health. Some clones in this sample may be carry-over from other donors' samples. This CDR3 is CASSPRGTEGLVNEQFF. Written as DNA, the CDR3 is TGTGCCAGCTCACCACGCGGGACAGAGGGACTAGTAAATGAGCAGTTCTTC.